Below, 10 T cell receptor beta chains from the same sample are listed, as sequenced in a study of tumor-infiltrating lymphocytes in primary liver carcinoma. Co-extraction of both nucleic acids (RNA and DNA) used about 19-33 mg of unsorted bulk tissue. TCR beta cDNA was prepared out of around 460 ng total RNA by means of a constant-region primer. Three rounds of nested multiplex PCR with slightly modified ARM-PCR produced TCR beta libraries. A C-beta reverse primer was combined with TRBV1-TRBV30 forward primers in the first two PCR rounds, and each round had about 10 cycles. Using its own MiXCR run on the multiplex PCR reads, TCRdb lists one record per CDR3 protein. The data hold 90,000 to 150,000 distinct CDR3 sequences, with approximately 68% observed a single time. Sequencing was performed on tumor-adjacent normal liver tissue. Source of these receptors: an older woman with primary liver carcinoma and hepatitis B virus infection.

In regard to this clonotype: Sequence at one end of the junction differs from germline and may be a read error. This chain connects TRBV6-6 to TRBJ2-3, with D possibly TRBD1 on 6 matching bases. This CDR3 contains 15 residues. The germline V gene encodes CDR1 MNHNY and CDR2 SVGAGI (reference sequence). CDR3 DNA sequence: TGTGCCAGCACAGGGGTATTCATTAGCACAGAAACGCAGTATTTT. Translating it yields CASTGVFISTETQYF.

As for this clonotype: At one of its ends the junction is not consistent with the germline gene, which may arise from a read error. J is TRBJ2-1 and V is TRBV12-3 or TRBV12-4, with 9 nucleotides matching TRBD2. This CDR3 has 15 residues. CDR3 sequence (DNA): TGTGCCAGCAGTGTGTCGGGACTAGCAACCAATGAACAGTTCTTC. It specifies CASSVSGLATNEQFF.

This clonotype was counted ten times or more. The genes are TRBV29-1 and TRBJ1-1, with D tentatively TRBD1 (6 bases). In germline, CDR1 is SQVTM, CDR2 ANQGSEA. The CDR3 has 12 residues. V was clipped by 7 bases and J by 3 bases, with 12 bases between them. For the CDR3, the DNA is TGCAGCGCCGGACAGAAGGACACTGAAGCTTTCTTT. Its protein product is CSAGQKDTEAFF. Using reference TRBV29-1 and TRBJ1-1 for the parts outside the CDR3, the full variable domain is SAVISQKPSRDICQRGTSLTIQCQVDSQVTMMFWYRQQPGQSLTLIATANQGSEATYESGFVIDKFPISRPNLTFSTLTVSNMSPEDSSIYLCSAGQKDTEAFFGQGTRLTVV.

As to this clonotype: One junction end disagrees with the germline gene, perhaps due to a read error. The V gene is TRBV6-5, the J gene TRBJ2-2; D is undetermined. This CDR3 has 11 amino acids. In germline, CDR1 is MNHEY, CDR2 SVGAGI. CDR3 in amino acids: CTSSLSGELFF. Written as DNA, the CDR3 is TGTACCAGCAGTCTCAGCGGGGAGCTGTTTTTT.

Comments on this clonotype: It is likely a read error, because the conserved phenylalanine at the end of the CDR3 is missing. V usage is TRBV7-8 and J usage is TRBJ2-1; D gene unclear. The CDR3 has 15 amino acids. From germline, CDR1 is SGHVS and CDR2 FQNEAQ. V lost 5 bases and J lost 4, with 15 bases in between. CDR3 region: CASSPQPGSYNEQFI. For the CDR3, the DNA is TGTGCCAGCAGCCCCCAGCCGGGCTCGTACAATGAGCAGTTCATC.

For this clonotype: A much larger clonotype is one base distant, so this may be a read error. The J gene is TRBJ1-2, the V gene TRBV28; possibly TRBD1 for D (6 bases). CDR3 length equals 15 residues. From germline, CDR1 is MDHEN and CDR2 SYDVKM. V lost 4 bases and J 6 bases, leaving 18 bases between the germline ends. CDR3 nucleotide sequence: TGTGCCAGCAGTTCCCCGGGAAGGGGGTGTAATGGCTACACCTTC. This encodes CASSSPGRGCNGYTF.

This clonotype is a singleton in its sample. A junction boundary mismatches the germline segment, possibly from a read error. V gene TRBV29-1 combines with J gene TRBJ1-2; the D is unclear. CDR1 is SQVTM and CDR2 is ANQGSEA in the germline V gene. This CDR3 contains 11 residues. CDR3 loop: CSADNGYDYTF. The CDR3 DNA follows: TGCAGCGCTGACAACGGCTATGACTACACCTTC. Variable domain in full (rest from reference TRBV29-1 and TRBJ1-2): SAVISQKPSRDICQRGTSLTIQCQVDSQVTMMFWYRQQPGQSLTLIATANQGSEATYESGFVIDKFPISRPNLTFSTLTVSNMSPEDSSIYLCSADNGYDYTFGSGTRLTVV.

As concerns this clonotype: A junction end diverges from the germline sequence, so it may reflect a read error. This rearrangement joins TRBV11-2 to TRBJ2-7; D might be TRBD1 (8 bases). The CDR3 extends over 15 amino acids. CDR1 is SGHAT and CDR2 is FQNNGV in the germline V gene. The chain's CDR3 is CASGLDRGLLPEQYF. The CDR3 region has the DNA TGTGCCAGCGGCTTAGACAGGGGACTACTTCCCGAGCAGTACTTC.

This clonotype showed up many times. The J gene is TRBJ2-5, the V gene TRBV29-1; D uncertain. The germline CDR1 and CDR2 sequences are SQVTM and ANQGSEA. V lost 0 bases and J 0 bases, leaving 5 bases between the germline ends. The CDR3 loop spans 13 amino acids. The CDR3 nucleotides read TGCAGCGTTGAAGACAAGTACCAAGAGACCCAGTACTTC. It translates to CSVEDKYQETQYF.

This clonotype was recorded a few times. Germline and junction disagree at one end, which may indicate a read error. The rearrangement uses TRBV5-1 and TRBJ2-2, with 8 nucleotides matching TRBD1. Germline-derived CDR1 and CDR2 are SGHRS and YFSETQ. The CDR3 extends over 16 amino acids. CDR3 bases: TGCGCCGGCAGCTGGAGTCCAGGGGGCAACACCGGGGAGCTGTTTTTT. The encoded protein is CAGSWSPGGNTGELFF.